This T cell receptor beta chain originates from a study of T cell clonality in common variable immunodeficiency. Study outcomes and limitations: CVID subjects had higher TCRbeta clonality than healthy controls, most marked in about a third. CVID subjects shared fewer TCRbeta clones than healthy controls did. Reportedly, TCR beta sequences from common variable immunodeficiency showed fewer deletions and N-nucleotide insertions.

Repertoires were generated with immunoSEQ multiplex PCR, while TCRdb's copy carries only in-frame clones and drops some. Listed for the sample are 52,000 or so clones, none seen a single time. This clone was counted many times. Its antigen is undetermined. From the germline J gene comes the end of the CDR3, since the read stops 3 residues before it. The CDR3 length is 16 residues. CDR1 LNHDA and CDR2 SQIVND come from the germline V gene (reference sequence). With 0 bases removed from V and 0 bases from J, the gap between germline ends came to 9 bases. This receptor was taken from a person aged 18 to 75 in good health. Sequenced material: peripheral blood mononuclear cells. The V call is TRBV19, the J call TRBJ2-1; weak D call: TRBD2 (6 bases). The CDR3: CASSIDRGNSYNEQFF. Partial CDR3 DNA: TGTGCCAGTAGTATAGATCGCGGGAACTCCTACAATGAG.